The 6 T cell receptor beta chains given below trace back to one sample, sequenced in a study of blood T cell repertoires in COVID-19. Method: immunoSEQ multiplex PCR; TCRdb's copy keeps in-frame clones and lacks some. Among about 180,000 clones listed, approximately 80% were seen once. Input material: PBMCs or T cells enriched from blood (not recorded which). These receptors were obtained from a man between 45 and 60 years old who had recovered from COVID-19.

V and J are TRBV25-1 and TRBJ2-3; D is ambiguous. Trimming pared 2 bases from V and 2 bases from J, leaving 5 bases between. The CDR3 is 13 amino acids. CDR1 and CDR2 (germline): MGHDK, SYGVNS. The CDR3 coding sequence is TGTGCCAGCAGTGAAGGCCACACAGATACGCAGTATTTT. It codes for CASSEGHTDTQYF.

The chain employs TRBV7-9 and TRBJ1-3; D perhaps matches TRBD1 (6 bases). From germline, CDR1 is SEHNR and CDR2 FQNEAQ (reference sequence). The CDR3 spans 16 residues. Trimming took off 2 bases at V and 0 bases at J, with 11 bases between the two ends. As DNA, the CDR3 is TGTGCCAGCAGCTTAAGAGGACAGAGCTCTGGAAACACCATATATTTT. Its protein is CASSLRGQSSGNTIYF.

In this sample, this clone turned up once. This rearrangement joins TRBV12-3 or TRBV12-4 to TRBJ1-1; D is possibly TRBD1 (5 bases). The V end was cut by 6 bases, the J end by 0 bases, with 8 bases between. The CDR3 consists of 13 residues. The CDR3 loop is CASRQTVNTEAFF. Written as DNA, the CDR3 is TGTGCCAGCAGACAGACAGTGAACACTGAAGCTTTCTTT.

The chain is built from TRBV5-1 and TRBJ1-4; no definite D call. V lost 0 bases, J lost 0 bases, and 9 bases lay in between. The CDR3 totals 16 residues. Looked up from germline, CDR1 is SGHRS and CDR2 is YFSETQ. CDR3 nucleotides: TGCGCCAGCAGCTTGGGCAGTACAGCAACTAATGAAAAACTGTTTTTT. Its translation: CASSLGSTATNEKLFF.

The chain couples TRBV20-1 to TRBJ2-1, with 11 nucleotides matching TRBD2. The trim removed 3 bases at V and 13 bases at J, leaving 14 bases unmatched. Germline V lookup: CDR1 DFQATT, CDR2 SNEGSKA (reference sequence). The CDR3 extends over 15 amino acids. CDR3 DNA: TGCAGTGCTAGTCAGGCTAGCGGGGGGCCCGCCGGTCAGTTCTTC. Translating gives CSASQASGGPAGQFF.

The chain is built from TRBV28 and TRBJ1-5, with D maybe TRBD1 (5 bases). Trimming took 2 bases from V and 2 from J, leaving 13 bases between them. CDR1 and CDR2 (germline): MDHEN, SYDVKM. The CDR3 covers 16 residues. CDR3 bases: TGTGCCAGCAGTTTAAGTGGGGCAGAAGGCAATCAGCCCCAGCATTTT. It translates to CASSLSGAEGNQPQHF.